One and the same sample provided the 15 T cell receptor beta chains below, sequenced in a study of cytomegalovirus exposure and HLA in healthy donors. With 60 Vbeta and 13 Jbeta primers, the PCR was carried out. Generated by immunoSEQ multiplex PCR, the TCRdb table keeps only in-frame clones and is missing some. The sample lists 90,000 to 120,000 clones, less than 85% occurring once. The specimen was PBMCs. The receptors shown here come from a woman aged 40 to 50 in good health and CMV-seropositive.

The chain employs TRBV7-6 and TRBJ2-5; TRBD1 agrees at 8 bases. Germline V gene lookup returns CDR1 SGHVS and CDR2 FNYEAQ. V lost 4 bases to trimming and J lost 2 bases; unmatched junction nucleotides: 3. This CDR3 is built from 14 residues. The CDR3 region has the DNA TGTGCCAGCAGCTCTAGGACAGGGCAAGAGACCCAGTACTTC. Protein sequence: CASSSRTGQETQYF.

The chain recombines TRBV6-7 with TRBJ1-6; D gene unclear. TRBV6-7 is marked as an open reading frame, function uncertain. The germline V and J ends were trimmed by 6 bases and 5 bases, with 17 bases remaining between them. The CDR3 runs to 16 residues. The CDR3 is CASRSPGPSDNSPLHF. CDR3 sequence (DNA): TGTGCCAGCAGATCTCCAGGCCCCTCTGATAATTCACCCCTCCACTTT.

The rearrangement joins TRBV2 to TRBJ2-5, with a weak D call TRBD2 (5 bases). Germline CDR1 and CDR2: SNHLY and FYNNEI. Trimming took off 10 bases at V and 4 bases at J, with 25 bases between the two ends. This CDR3 is built from 16 residues. The CDR3 DNA reads as TGTGCCACCCGAAAGAGCGAGGGCATGAGGGTAGAGACCCAGTACTTC. Translating gives CATRKSEGMRVETQYF.

V and J are TRBV29-1 and TRBJ2-6, with TRBD2 matching 9 bases. The germline gives CDR1 SQVTM, CDR2 ANQGSEA. V gave up 6 bases and J gave up 1 base; unmatched junction bases: 10. The CDR3 runs 17 residues. CDR3 in amino acids: CSVLAGLCLSGANVLTF. Here the CDR3 DNA reads TGCAGCGTCCTAGCGGGGTTATGCTTGTCTGGGGCCAACGTCCTGACTTTC.

This clone came up a few times. This chain joins TRBV6-1 and TRBJ2-7; tentative D call: TRBD1 (6 bases). CDR1 and CDR2 from the germline V gene are MNHNS and SASEGT. The V end was cut by 6 bases, the J end by 2 bases, with 14 bases between. This CDR3 spans 14 amino acids. CDR3 residues: CASSAGTPTYEQYF. The CDR3 coding sequence is TGTGCCAGCAGCGCCGGGACACCCACCTACGAGCAGTACTTC.

This chain joins TRBV29-1 and TRBJ1-1, with D possibly being TRBD1 (6 bases). The germline V gene encodes CDR1 SQVTM and CDR2 ANQGSEA. There are 15 residues in the CDR3. The V and J ends lost 4 bases and 5 bases respectively, with 20 bases between them. The CDR3 reads CSVGFQGRGRTEAFF. As DNA, the CDR3 is TGCAGCGTTGGGTTCCAGGGGCGCGGGAGGACTGAAGCTTTCTTT. The full variable domain, its missing parts supplied by reference TRBV29-1 and TRBJ1-1, is SAVISQKPSRDICQRGTSLTIQCQVDSQVTMMFWYRQQPGQSLTLIATANQGSEATYESGFVIDKFPISRPNLTFSTLTVSNMSPEDSSIYLCSVGFQGRGRTEAFFGQGTRLTVV.

This sequence joins TRBV30 and TRBJ1-3; D gene unclear. This CDR3 has 12 amino acids. Germline CDR1 is GTSNPN and CDR2 is SVGIG (reference sequence). The germline V and J ends were trimmed by 2 bases and 1 base, with 3 bases remaining between them. CDR3 nucleotides: TGTGCCTGGAGTTCTTCTGGAAACACCATATATTTT. Translating gives CAWSSSGNTIYF.

The chain carries TRBV27 and TRBJ1-1; 10 bases are a match to TRBD1. Germline V CDR1 and CDR2: MNHEY, SMNVEV (reference sequence). CDR3 length equals 14 residues. V dropped 4 bases and J dropped 11; count of bases not matched to a gene: 10. CDR3 sequence: CASSYGQGETRAFF. CDR3 DNA: TGTGCCAGCAGTTACGGACAGGGGGAAACTAGGGCTTTCTTT.

This clone came up a few times. The J gene is TRBJ1-4, the V gene TRBV6-1; D gene ambiguous. The V end lost 6 bases, the J end lost 0 bases, and 11 bases lay between the germline ends. Germline V gives CDR1 MNHNS, CDR2 SASEGT. CDR3 length: 15 amino acids. CDR3 sequence reads: CASSVRHATNEKLFF. The CDR3 DNA reads TGTGCCAGCAGCGTCAGACATGCAACTAATGAAAAACTGTTTTTT.

This chain connects TRBV5-1 to TRBJ1-1; 7 positions match TRBD1. CDR3 length: 15 residues. Per the germline V gene, CDR1 is SGHRS and CDR2 is YFSETQ. V was pared by 0 bases and J by 3 bases, with 5 bases of the junction left unmatched. CDR3 loop: CASSLEGRGDTEAFF. CDR3 sequence (DNA): TGCGCCAGCAGCTTGGAGGGCAGGGGGGACACTGAAGCTTTCTTT.

This chain uses TRBV5-1 with TRBJ1-1; tentative D call: TRBD1 (5 bases). Germline CDR1 and CDR2: SGHRS and YFSETQ. V was pared by 4 bases and J by 3 bases, with 22 bases between. This CDR3 is built from 17 residues. The CDR3 DNA reads TGCGCCAGCAGCCAGTTGAGTGCAGGGTACGGCGACACTGAAGCTTTCTTT. The encoded protein is CASSQLSAGYGDTEAFF.

The genes are TRBV7-9 and TRBJ1-4; maybe TRBD1 (5 bases). The length of the CDR3 is 14 residues. Germline assignment: CDR1 SEHNR and CDR2 FQNEAQ (reference sequence). Trimming removed 5 bases from V and 8 bases from J, with 15 bases in between. CDR3 nucleotides: TGTGCCAGCAGCAGCTCTGGGGGGGTGGAAAAACTGTTTTTT. Its translation is CASSSSGGVEKLFF.

The chain has TRBV4-3 and TRBJ1-5, with D hard to call. Germline CDR1 LGHNA, CDR2 YSLEER. Trimming shortened V by 0 bases and J by 0 bases, and 9 bases separated the two germline ends. The CDR3 is 16 amino acids. The CDR3 reads CASSQDRAGSNQPQHF. DNA of the CDR3: TGCGCCAGCAGCCAAGATAGGGCGGGTAGCAATCAGCCCCAGCATTTT.

The rearrangement links TRBV6-1 to TRBJ2-3; TRBD2 matches 16 bases. The germline CDR1 and CDR2 sequences are MNHNS and SASEGT. Trimming cost V 2 bases and J 3 bases; bases outside gene matches: 11. This CDR3 contains 20 residues. CDR3 sequence (DNA): TGTGCCAGCAGTGAATCGGGACTAGCGGGGGGGCGAGTAGGTACAGATACGCAGTATTTT. It codes for CASSESGLAGGRVGTDTQYF.

The chain employs TRBV29-1 and TRBJ2-7; 7 bases align to TRBD1. Germline lookup yields CDR1 SQVTM and CDR2 ANQGSEA. J lost 6 bases, V lost 7 bases, and 12 bases had no gene match. The CDR3 extends over 13 amino acids. The CDR3 reads CSGLIGGAGEQYF. For the CDR3, the DNA is TGCAGCGGGTTGATAGGGGGCGCGGGCGAGCAGTACTTC.